This record looks at one T cell receptor (beta chain) sequence and its context. This record comes from a study of identical twins. CDR1 and CDR2 from the germline V gene are MDHEN and SYDVKM. The germline V and J ends were trimmed by 6 bases and 2 bases, with 12 bases remaining between them. CDR3 size: 14 residues. TCRdb re-called the 5' RACE reads through MiXCR, storing one row per CDR3 protein. Among 200,000 to 250,000 distinct CDR3 sequences listed, approximately 7.9% were seen once. These sequences were also reported in another study, on yellow fever vaccine responses in identical twins.

The chain couples TRBV28 to TRBJ2-3; D unresolved. The specimen was CD8+ T cells sorted from blood. This TCR came from a woman aged 18-29 years in good health. CDR3: CASSPLGDTDTQYF. CDR3 sequence (DNA): TGTGCCAGCAGCCCCCTGGGCGACACAGATACGCAGTATTTT.